The rows below give T cell receptor beta chains drawn from one sample of a study of neurological immune-mediated disorders. Via MiXCR, TCRdb re-called the 5' RACE reads, giving one row per CDR3 protein. The data contain over 55,000 distinct CDR3 sequences, approximately 10% of them singletons. Sequenced input: PBMCs. The receptors stem from a man aged 25 to 45 in good health. CDR3s include the opening cysteine and the closing phenylalanine or tryptophan.

CDR3aa: CASSLGEGASGYNEQFF
v_gene: TRBV11-3
len: 17
j_gene: TRBJ2-1

CDR3aa: CASSPDRVETQYF
v_gene: TRBV4-1
len: 13
j_gene: TRBJ2-5

CDR3aa: CSARAGRTSSYNEQFF
v_gene: TRBV20-1
len: 16
j_gene: TRBJ2-1

CDR3aa: CSAWPQGYNEQFF
v_gene: TRBV20-1
len: 13
j_gene: TRBJ2-1

CDR3aa: CASSFGQANTGELFF
v_gene: TRBV11-2
len: 15
j_gene: TRBJ2-2

CDR3aa: CSARRGSTDTQYF
v_gene: TRBV20-1
len: 13
j_gene: TRBJ2-3

CDR3aa: CATSLGGREADTQYF
v_gene: TRBV15
len: 15
j_gene: TRBJ2-3

CDR3aa: CASSLDLAGDNEQFF
v_gene: TRBV5-1
len: 15
j_gene: TRBJ2-1

CDR3aa: CASSPDSSGANVLTF
v_gene: TRBV28
len: 15
j_gene: TRBJ2-6

CDR3aa: CSAISGLVITSTDTQYF
v_gene: TRBV20-1
len: 17
j_gene: TRBJ2-3

CDR3aa: CSVLFNGLAGEQFF
v_gene: TRBV29-1
len: 14
j_gene: TRBJ2-1

CDR3aa: CASSLFLSYEQYF
v_gene: TRBV27
len: 13
j_gene: TRBJ2-7

CDR3aa: CASSQIGQGSHQPQHF
v_gene: TRBV4-1
len: 16
j_gene: TRBJ1-5

CDR3aa: CASSLVPGLMNTEAFF
v_gene: TRBV5-1
len: 16
j_gene: TRBJ1-1

CDR3aa: CASSLGTMNTEAFF
v_gene: TRBV5-1
len: 14
j_gene: TRBJ1-1

CDR3aa: CASSPRLAGVGEQYF
v_gene: TRBV27
len: 15
j_gene: TRBJ2-7

CDR3aa: CASNPFGTEAFF
v_gene: TRBV2
len: 12
j_gene: TRBJ1-1

CDR3aa: CSAWGPEGAQETQYF
v_gene: TRBV20-1
len: 15
j_gene: TRBJ2-5

CDR3aa: CASSWGRASGAQETQYF
v_gene: TRBV5-6
len: 17
j_gene: TRBJ2-5

CDR3aa: CASSGARTGRSNEQFF
v_gene: TRBV5-1
len: 16
j_gene: TRBJ2-1

CDR3aa: CASSLDALGGYTF
v_gene: TRBV12-3/TRBV12-4
len: 13
j_gene: TRBJ1-2

CDR3aa: CASNLGQGTGELFF
v_gene: TRBV25-1
len: 14
j_gene: TRBJ2-2

CDR3aa: CASSPGVAQETQYF
v_gene: TRBV4-1
len: 14
j_gene: TRBJ2-5

CDR3aa: CATSDGRSNQPQHF
v_gene: TRBV24-1
len: 14
j_gene: TRBJ1-5

CDR3aa: CASINPDPGPNTGELFF
v_gene: TRBV28
len: 17
j_gene: TRBJ2-2

CDR3aa: CASARGVTHETQYF
v_gene: TRBV5-1
len: 14
j_gene: TRBJ2-5

CDR3aa: CASSLGQEGEQYF
v_gene: TRBV2
len: 13
j_gene: TRBJ2-7

CDR3aa: CASSPEGRGQDYGYTF
v_gene: TRBV7-9
len: 16
j_gene: TRBJ1-2

CDR3aa: CASSLAGGGELFF
v_gene: TRBV6-6
len: 13
j_gene: TRBJ2-2

CDR3aa: CASSRLDTTQETQYF
v_gene: TRBV5-1
len: 15
j_gene: TRBJ2-5

CDR3aa: CSARDSIQYF
v_gene: TRBV20-1
len: 10
j_gene: TRBJ2-4

CDR3aa: CSAPKGTGYAGELFF
v_gene: TRBV20-1
len: 15
j_gene: TRBJ2-2

CDR3aa: CSASSLGGANGELFF
v_gene: TRBV20-1
len: 15
j_gene: TRBJ2-2

CDR3aa: CASSSGLNNEQFF
v_gene: TRBV7-3
len: 13
j_gene: TRBJ2-1

CDR3aa: CAISEGKKTGRSDTQYF
v_gene: TRBV10-3
len: 17
j_gene: TRBJ2-3

CDR3aa: CSASSLSVLSSYEQYF
v_gene: TRBV20-1
len: 16
j_gene: TRBJ2-7

CDR3aa: CASRGQGLQETQYF
v_gene: TRBV7-9
len: 14
j_gene: TRBJ2-5

CDR3aa: CSVAKRMNTGELFF
v_gene: TRBV29-1
len: 14
j_gene: TRBJ2-2

CDR3aa: CASSPGTGSYNEQFF
v_gene: TRBV5-1
len: 15
j_gene: TRBJ2-1

CDR3aa: CASSYVSVHRDGPGYTF
v_gene: TRBV6-5
len: 17
j_gene: TRBJ1-2

CDR3aa: CASSLSGGREKLFF
v_gene: TRBV5-1
len: 14
j_gene: TRBJ1-4

CDR3aa: CAISVGQTQETQYF
v_gene: TRBV10-3
len: 14
j_gene: TRBJ2-5

CDR3aa: CSVLYQETSYEQYF
v_gene: TRBV29-1
len: 14
j_gene: TRBJ2-7

CDR3aa: CASSPRWGEGTDTQYF
v_gene: TRBV5-4
len: 16
j_gene: TRBJ2-3

CDR3aa: CSVEGQGAGDTQYF
v_gene: TRBV29-1
len: 14
j_gene: TRBJ2-3

CDR3aa: CASSLRTGGELFF
v_gene: TRBV27
len: 13
j_gene: TRBJ2-2

CDR3aa: CASSLPAPGQGANTGELFF
v_gene: TRBV7-9
len: 19
j_gene: TRBJ2-2

CDR3aa: CTSSVTTSGGETQYF
v_gene: TRBV12-3/TRBV12-4
len: 15
j_gene: TRBJ2-5

CDR3aa: CASSLSGDLGNEQFF
v_gene: TRBV9
len: 15
j_gene: TRBJ2-1

CDR3aa: CATSRDEQGEQYF
v_gene: TRBV15
len: 13
j_gene: TRBJ2-7

CDR3aa: CASSFQAGVDDEQFF
v_gene: TRBV7-9
len: 15
j_gene: TRBJ2-1

CDR3aa: CASRFPEGTANTGELFF
v_gene: TRBV28
len: 17
j_gene: TRBJ2-2

CDR3aa: CASSPRTSGGTYEQYF
v_gene: TRBV7-2
len: 16
j_gene: TRBJ2-7

CDR3aa: CASSSWAGGAGDTQYF
v_gene: TRBV7-2
len: 16
j_gene: TRBJ2-3

CDR3aa: CASSSGAQNEQFF
v_gene: TRBV7-3
len: 13
j_gene: TRBJ2-1

CDR3aa: CASSPLAGGRTGELFF
v_gene: TRBV18
len: 16
j_gene: TRBJ2-2

CDR3aa: CASSQVPGLAGRNTGELFF
v_gene: TRBV5-1
len: 19
j_gene: TRBJ2-2

CDR3aa: CASSQASGRSSYEQYF
v_gene: TRBV18
len: 16
j_gene: TRBJ2-7

CDR3aa: CASSPLKTSGNSYEQYF
v_gene: TRBV9
len: 17
j_gene: TRBJ2-7

CDR3aa: CAITAGQGKGFDEQYF
v_gene: TRBV10-3
len: 16
j_gene: TRBJ2-7